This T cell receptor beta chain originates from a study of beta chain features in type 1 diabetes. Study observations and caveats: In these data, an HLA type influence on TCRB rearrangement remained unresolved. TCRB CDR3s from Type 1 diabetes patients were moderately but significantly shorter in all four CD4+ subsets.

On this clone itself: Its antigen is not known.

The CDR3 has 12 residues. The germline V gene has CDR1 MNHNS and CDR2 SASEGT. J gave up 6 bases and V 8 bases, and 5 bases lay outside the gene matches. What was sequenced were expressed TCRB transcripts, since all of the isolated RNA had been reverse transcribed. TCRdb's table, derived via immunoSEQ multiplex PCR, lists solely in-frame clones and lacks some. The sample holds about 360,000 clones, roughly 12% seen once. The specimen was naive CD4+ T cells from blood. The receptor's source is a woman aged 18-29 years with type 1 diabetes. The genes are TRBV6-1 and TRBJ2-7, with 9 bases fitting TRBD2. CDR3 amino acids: CASLAGPLEQYF. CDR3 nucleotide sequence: TGTGCCAGCCTAGCGGGGCCTCTCGAGCAGTACTTC.